This entry describes one T cell receptor beta chain. As yet, its antigen is unknown. This entry is derived from a study of regulatory T cells in long-lasting Graves disease. Study-level points and caveats: Persistent disease showed a preference for TRBV28, TRBJ1-2 and TRBJ2-5.

The time point here: newly diagnosed GD, antithyroid drugs for less than 3 months. The TCR library was made from RNA extracted from PBMCs. Relying on iRepertoire HTBI primers and Arm-PCR of CDR3 regions, the team built TCR beta libraries. TCRdb re-analysed the multiplex PCR reads in MiXCR, keeping a single row per CDR3 protein. This table has some 410,000 distinct CDR3 sequences, 16% appearing once. The CDR3 is made up of 11 amino acids. V lost 6 bases and J 6 bases, leaving 8 bases between the germline ends. These data also formed part of another study, on T cells in Graves' hyperthyroidism and ophthalmopathy. This second study notes: The model predicted ophthalmopathy a median roughly 6.5 months before onset.

Sequenced here: peripheral blood mononuclear cells (PBMCs), sampled at new diagnosis, from a patient treated with antithyroid drugs. This clonotype was obtained from a woman aged 25 to 45 with Graves disease. The chain has TRBV12-3 or TRBV12-4 and TRBJ1-2; D remains ambiguous. CDR3 sequence (DNA): TGTGCCAGCAGGGGGAGTCATGGCTACACCTTC. Translation: CASRGSHGYTF.